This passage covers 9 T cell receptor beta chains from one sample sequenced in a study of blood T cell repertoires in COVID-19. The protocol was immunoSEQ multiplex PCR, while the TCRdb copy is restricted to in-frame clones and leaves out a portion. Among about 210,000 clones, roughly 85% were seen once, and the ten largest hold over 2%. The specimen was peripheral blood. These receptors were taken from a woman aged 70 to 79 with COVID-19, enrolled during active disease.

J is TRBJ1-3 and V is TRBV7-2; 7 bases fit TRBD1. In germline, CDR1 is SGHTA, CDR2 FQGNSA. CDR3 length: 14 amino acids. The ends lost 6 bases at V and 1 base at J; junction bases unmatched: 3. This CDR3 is CASRPGGSGNTIYF. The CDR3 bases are TGTGCCAGCAGGCCAGGGGGTTCTGGAAACACCATATATTTT.

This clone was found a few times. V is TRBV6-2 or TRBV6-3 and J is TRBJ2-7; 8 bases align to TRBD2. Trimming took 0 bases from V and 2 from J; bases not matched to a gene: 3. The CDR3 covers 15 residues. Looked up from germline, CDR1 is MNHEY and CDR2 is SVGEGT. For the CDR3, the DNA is TGTGCCAGCAGTTACTCGGGACTAGAGGCCTACGAGCAGTACTTC. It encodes CASSYSGLEAYEQYF.

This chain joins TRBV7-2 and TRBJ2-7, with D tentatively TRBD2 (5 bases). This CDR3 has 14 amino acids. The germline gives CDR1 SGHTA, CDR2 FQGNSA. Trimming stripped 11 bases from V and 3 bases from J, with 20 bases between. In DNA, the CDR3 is TGTGCCGGAGGATCAGGCCACCCTAACTACGAGCAGTACTTC. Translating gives CAGGSGHPNYEQYF.

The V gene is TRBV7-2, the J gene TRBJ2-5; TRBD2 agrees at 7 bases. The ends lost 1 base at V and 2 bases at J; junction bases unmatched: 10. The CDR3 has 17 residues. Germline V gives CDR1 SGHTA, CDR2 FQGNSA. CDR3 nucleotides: TGTGCCAGCAGCTTAGGTGGGACGCGGGGAGGGCAAGAGACCCAGTACTTC. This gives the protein CASSLGGTRGGQETQYF.

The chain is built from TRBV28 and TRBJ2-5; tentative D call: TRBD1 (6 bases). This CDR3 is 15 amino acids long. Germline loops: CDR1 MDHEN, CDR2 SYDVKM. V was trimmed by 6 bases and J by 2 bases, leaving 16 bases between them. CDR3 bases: TGTGCCAGCAGAGAACAGGGTCGGGCACAAGAGACCCAGTACTTC. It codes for CASREQGRAQETQYF.

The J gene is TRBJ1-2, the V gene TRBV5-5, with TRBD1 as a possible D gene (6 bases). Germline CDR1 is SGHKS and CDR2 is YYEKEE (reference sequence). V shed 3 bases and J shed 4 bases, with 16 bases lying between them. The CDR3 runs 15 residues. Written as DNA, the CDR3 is TGTGCCAGCAGCTCCGTGGACAGCCTTCTCTATGGCTACACCTTC. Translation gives CASSSVDSLLYGYTF.

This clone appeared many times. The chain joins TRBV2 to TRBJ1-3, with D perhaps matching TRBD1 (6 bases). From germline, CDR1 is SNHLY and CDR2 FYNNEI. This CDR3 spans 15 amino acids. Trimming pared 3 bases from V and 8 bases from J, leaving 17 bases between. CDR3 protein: CASSDLGGRGDTIYF. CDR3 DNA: TGTGCCAGCAGTGACCTCGGGGGGCGAGGGGACACCATATATTTT.

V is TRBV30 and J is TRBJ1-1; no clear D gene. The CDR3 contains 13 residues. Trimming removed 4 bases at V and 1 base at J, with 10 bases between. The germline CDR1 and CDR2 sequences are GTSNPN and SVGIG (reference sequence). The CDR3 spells CAWTVYQNTEAFF. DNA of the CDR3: TGTGCCTGGACCGTCTACCAGAACACTGAAGCTTTCTTT. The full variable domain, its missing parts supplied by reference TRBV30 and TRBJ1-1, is SQTIHQWPATLVQPVGSPLSLECTVEGTSNPNLYWYRQAAGRGLQLLFYSVGIGQISSEVPQNLSASRPQDRQFILSSKKLLLSDSGFYLCAWTVYQNTEAFFGQGTRLTVV.

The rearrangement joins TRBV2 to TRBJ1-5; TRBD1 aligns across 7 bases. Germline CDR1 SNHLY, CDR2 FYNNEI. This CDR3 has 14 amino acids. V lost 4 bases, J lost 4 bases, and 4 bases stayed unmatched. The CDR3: CASSGDSPNQPQHF. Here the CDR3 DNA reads TGTGCCAGCAGTGGGGACAGCCCGAATCAGCCCCAGCATTTT.